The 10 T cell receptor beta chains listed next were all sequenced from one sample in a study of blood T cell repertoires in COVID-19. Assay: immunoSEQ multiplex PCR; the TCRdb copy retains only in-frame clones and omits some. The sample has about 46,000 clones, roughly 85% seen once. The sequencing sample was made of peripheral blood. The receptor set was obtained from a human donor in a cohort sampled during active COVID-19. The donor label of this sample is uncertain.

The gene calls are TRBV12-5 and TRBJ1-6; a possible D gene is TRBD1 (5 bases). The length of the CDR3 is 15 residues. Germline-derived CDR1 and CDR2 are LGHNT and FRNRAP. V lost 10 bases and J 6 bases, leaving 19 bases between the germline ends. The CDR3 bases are TGTGCTATCCCCTCGGGCGGGGGAAGTAATTCACCCCTCCACTTT. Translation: CAIPSGGGSNSPLHF.

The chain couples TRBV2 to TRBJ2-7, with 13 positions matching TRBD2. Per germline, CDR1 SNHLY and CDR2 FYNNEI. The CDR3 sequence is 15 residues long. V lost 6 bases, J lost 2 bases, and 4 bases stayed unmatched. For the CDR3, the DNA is TGTGCCAGCAGCGGACTAGCGGGGGTACCCTACGAGCAGTACTTC. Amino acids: CASSGLAGVPYEQYF. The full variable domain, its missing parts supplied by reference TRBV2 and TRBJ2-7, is EPEVTQTPSHQVTQMGQEVILRCVPISNHLYFYWYRQILGQKVEFLVSFYNNEISEKSEIFDDQFSVERPDGSNFTLKIRSTKLEDSAMYFCASSGLAGVPYEQYFGPGTRLTVT.

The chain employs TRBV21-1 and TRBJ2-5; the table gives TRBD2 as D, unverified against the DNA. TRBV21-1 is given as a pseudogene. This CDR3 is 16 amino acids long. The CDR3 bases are TGTGCCACGGGCTTTGCGGGGGTAAAAAGGCAAGAGACCCAGTACTTC. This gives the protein CATGFAGVKRQETQYF.

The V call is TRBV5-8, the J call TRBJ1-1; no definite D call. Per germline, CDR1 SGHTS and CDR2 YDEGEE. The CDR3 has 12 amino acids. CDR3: CAATRSDTEAFF. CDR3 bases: TGTGCAGCGACCCGGTCGGACACTGAAGCTTTCTTT.

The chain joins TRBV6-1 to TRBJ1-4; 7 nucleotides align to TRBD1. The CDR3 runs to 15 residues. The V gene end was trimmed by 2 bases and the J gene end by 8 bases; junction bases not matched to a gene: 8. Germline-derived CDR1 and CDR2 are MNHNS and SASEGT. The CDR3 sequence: CASSEYGQAKEKLFF. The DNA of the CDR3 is TGTGCCAGCAGTGAATATGGACAGGCCAAGGAAAAACTGTTTTTT.

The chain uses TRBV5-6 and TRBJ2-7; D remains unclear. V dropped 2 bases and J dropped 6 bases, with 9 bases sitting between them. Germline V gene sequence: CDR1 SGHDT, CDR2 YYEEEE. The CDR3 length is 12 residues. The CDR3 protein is CASSFGRGEQYF. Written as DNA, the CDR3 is TGTGCCAGCAGCTTCGGAAGAGGCGAGCAGTACTTC. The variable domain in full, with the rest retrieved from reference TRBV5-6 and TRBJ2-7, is DAGVTQSPTHLIKTRGQQVTLRCSPKSGHDTVSWYQQALGQGPQFIFQYYEEEERQRGNFPDRFSGHQFPNYSSELNVNALLLGDSALYLCASSFGRGEQYFGPGTRLTVT.

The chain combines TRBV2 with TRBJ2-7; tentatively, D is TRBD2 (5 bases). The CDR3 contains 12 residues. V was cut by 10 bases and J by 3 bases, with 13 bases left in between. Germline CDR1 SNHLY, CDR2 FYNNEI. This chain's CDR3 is CATTRGGYEQYF. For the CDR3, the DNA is TGTGCCACAACCCGTGGAGGCTACGAGCAGTACTTC. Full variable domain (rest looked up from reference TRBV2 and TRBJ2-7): EPEVTQTPSHQVTQMGQEVILRCVPISNHLYFYWYRQILGQKVEFLVSFYNNEISEKSEIFDDQFSVERPDGSNFTLKIRSTKLEDSAMYFCATTRGGYEQYFGPGTRLTVT.

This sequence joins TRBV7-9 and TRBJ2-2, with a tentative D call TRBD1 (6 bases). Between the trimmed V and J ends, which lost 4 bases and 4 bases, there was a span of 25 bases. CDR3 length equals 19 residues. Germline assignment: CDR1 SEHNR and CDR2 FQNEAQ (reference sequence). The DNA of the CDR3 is TGTGCCAGCAGCTCCCCTCCCGGGACACCCCGAGGTAGCACCGGGGAGCTGTTTTTT. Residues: CASSSPPGTPRGSTGELFF.

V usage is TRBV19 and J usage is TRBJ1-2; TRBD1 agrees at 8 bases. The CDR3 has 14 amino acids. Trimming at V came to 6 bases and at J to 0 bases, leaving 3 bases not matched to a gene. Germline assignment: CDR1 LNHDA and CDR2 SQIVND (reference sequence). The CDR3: CASSRTGSNYGYTF. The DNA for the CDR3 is TGTGCCAGTAGCCGGACAGGGTCTAACTATGGCTACACCTTC.

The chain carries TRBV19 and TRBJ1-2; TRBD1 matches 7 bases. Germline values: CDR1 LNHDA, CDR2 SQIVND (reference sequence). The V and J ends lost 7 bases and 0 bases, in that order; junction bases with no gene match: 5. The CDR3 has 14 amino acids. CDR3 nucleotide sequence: TGTGCCAGTAAGGGACAGACTTCTAACTATGGCTACACCTTC. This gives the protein CASKGQTSNYGYTF.